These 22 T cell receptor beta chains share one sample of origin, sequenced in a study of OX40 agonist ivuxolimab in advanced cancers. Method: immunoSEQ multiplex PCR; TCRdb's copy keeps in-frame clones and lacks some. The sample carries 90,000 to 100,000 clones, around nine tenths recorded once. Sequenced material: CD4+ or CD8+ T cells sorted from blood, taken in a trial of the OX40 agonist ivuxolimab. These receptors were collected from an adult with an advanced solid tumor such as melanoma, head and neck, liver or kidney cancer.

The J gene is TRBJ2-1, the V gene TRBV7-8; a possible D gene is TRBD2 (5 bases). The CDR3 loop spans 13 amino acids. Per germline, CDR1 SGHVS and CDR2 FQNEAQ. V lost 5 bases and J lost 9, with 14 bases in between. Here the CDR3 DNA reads TGTGCCAGCAGCCCCGTGGGAGAGAGTGAGCAGTTCTTC. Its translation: CASSPVGESEQFF.

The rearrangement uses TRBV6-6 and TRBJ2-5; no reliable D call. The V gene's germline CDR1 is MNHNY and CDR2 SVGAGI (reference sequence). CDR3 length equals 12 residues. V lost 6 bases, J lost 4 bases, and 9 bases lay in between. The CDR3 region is CASSLQVETQYF. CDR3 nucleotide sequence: TGTGCCAGCAGCCTTCAGGTAGAGACCCAGTACTTC.

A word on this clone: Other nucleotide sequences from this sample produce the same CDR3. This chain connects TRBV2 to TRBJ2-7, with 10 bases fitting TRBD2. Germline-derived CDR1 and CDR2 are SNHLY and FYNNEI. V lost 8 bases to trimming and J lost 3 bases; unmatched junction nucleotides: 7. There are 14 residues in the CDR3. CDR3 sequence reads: CASSGLAADYEQYV. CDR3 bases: TGTGCCAGCTCCGGACTAGCGGCAGACTACGAGCAGTACGTC.

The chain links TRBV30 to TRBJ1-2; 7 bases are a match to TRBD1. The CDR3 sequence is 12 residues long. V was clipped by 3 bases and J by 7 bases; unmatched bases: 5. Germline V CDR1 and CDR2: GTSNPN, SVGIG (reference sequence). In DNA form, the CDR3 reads TGTGCCTGGAGGCACAGGGGCGGTGGCTACACCTTC. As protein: CAWRHRGGGYTF.

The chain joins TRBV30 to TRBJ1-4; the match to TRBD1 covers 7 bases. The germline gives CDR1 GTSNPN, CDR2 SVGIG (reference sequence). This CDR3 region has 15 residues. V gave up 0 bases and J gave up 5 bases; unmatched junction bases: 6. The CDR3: CAWSVRGQDNEKLFF. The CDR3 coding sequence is TGTGCCTGGAGTGTACGAGGACAGGACAATGAAAAACTGTTTTTT.

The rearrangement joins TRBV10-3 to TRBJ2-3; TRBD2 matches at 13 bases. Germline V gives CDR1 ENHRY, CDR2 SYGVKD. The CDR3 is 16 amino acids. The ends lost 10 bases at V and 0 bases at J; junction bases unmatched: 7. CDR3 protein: CATLGTSGASTDTQYF. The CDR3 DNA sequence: TGTGCCACCCTAGGGACTAGCGGGGCTAGCACAGATACGCAGTATTTT.

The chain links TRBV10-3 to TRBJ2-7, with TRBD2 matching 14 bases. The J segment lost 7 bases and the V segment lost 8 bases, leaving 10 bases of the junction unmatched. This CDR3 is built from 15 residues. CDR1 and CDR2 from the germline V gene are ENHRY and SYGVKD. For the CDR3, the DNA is TGTGCCATCCAGTCAGAGGGACTAGCGGGAGATGAGCAGTACTTC. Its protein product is CAIQSEGLAGDEQYF.

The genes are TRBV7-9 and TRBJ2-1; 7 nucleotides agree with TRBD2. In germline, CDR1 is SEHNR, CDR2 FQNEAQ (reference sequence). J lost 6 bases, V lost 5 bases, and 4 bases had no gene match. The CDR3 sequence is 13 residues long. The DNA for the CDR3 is TGTGCCAGCAGCATGAGCGGGATCAATGAGCAGTTCTTC. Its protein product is CASSMSGINEQFF.

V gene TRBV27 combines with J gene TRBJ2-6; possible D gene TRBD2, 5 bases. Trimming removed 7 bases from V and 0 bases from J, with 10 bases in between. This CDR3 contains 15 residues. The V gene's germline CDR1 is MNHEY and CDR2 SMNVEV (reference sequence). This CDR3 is CASKTRISGANVLTF. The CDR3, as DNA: TGTGCCAGCAAAACTAGGATCTCTGGGGCCAACGTCCTGACTTTC.

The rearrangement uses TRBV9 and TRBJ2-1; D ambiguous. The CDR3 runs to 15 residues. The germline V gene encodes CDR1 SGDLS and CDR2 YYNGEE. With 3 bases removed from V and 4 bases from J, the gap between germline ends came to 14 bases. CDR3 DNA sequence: TGTGCCAGCAGCGCTCCAGGACGGCCATACAATGAGCAGTTCTTC. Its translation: CASSAPGRPYNEQFF.

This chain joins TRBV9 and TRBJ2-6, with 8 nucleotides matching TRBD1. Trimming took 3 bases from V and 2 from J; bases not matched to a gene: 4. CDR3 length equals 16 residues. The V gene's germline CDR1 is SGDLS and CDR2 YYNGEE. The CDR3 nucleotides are TGTGCCAGCAGCGGGCGGACAGGGCCTGGGGCCAACGTCCTGACTTTC. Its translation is CASSGRTGPGANVLTF.

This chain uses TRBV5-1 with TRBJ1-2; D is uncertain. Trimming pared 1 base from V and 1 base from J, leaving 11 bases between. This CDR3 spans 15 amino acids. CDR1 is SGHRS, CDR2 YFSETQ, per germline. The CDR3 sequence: CASSLTTGDNYGYTF. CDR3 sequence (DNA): TGCGCCAGCAGCTTGACCACCGGGGATAACTATGGCTACACCTTC. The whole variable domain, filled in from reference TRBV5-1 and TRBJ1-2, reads KAGVTQTPRYLIKTRGQQVTLSCSPISGHRSVSWYQQTPGQGLQFLFEYFSETQRNKGNFPGRFSGRQFSNSRSEMNVSTLELGDSALYLCASSLTTGDNYGYTFGSGTRLTVV.

CDR3 sequence: CATFLSRTYGYTF. CDR3 in DNA: TGTGCCACCTTCCTGTCGAGGACCTATGGCTACACCTTC. The chain recombines TRBV28 with TRBJ1-2; no clear D gene. Germline lookup yields CDR1 MDHEN and CDR2 SYDVKM. The V and J ends lost 10 bases and 4 bases respectively, with 16 bases between them. This CDR3 has 13 amino acids.

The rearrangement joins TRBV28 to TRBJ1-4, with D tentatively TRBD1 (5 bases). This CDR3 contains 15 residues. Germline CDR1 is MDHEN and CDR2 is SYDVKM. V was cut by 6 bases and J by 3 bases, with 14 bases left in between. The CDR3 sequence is CASSPADSSNEKLFF. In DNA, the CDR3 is TGTGCCAGCAGCCCTGCCGACAGTTCTAATGAAAAACTGTTTTTT.

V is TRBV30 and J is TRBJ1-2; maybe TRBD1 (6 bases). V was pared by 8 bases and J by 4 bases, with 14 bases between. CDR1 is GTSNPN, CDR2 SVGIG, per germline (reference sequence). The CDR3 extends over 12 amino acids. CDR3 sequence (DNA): TGTGCCAGTCGACAGGCACCCTATGGCTACACCTTC. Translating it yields CASRQAPYGYTF.

CDR3: CSARGTYGYTF. CDR3 sequence (DNA): TGCAGTGCTAGAGGGACCTATGGCTACACCTTC. The chain joins TRBV20-1 to TRBJ1-2; D gene uncertain. V was clipped by 1 base and J by 4 bases, with 4 bases between them. Per the germline V gene, CDR1 is DFQATT and CDR2 is SNEGSKA (reference sequence). This CDR3 has 11 amino acids.

The CDR3 DNA reads TGTGCCAGCACCTCCGGACAGCCCTCTGGGGCCAACGTCCTGACTTTC. As protein: CASTSGQPSGANVLTF. The chain carries TRBV28 and TRBJ2-6; D is possibly TRBD1 (6 bases). This CDR3 is built from 16 residues. V shed 7 bases and J shed 0 bases, with 13 bases lying between them. Germline V gene lookup returns CDR1 MDHEN and CDR2 SYDVKM.

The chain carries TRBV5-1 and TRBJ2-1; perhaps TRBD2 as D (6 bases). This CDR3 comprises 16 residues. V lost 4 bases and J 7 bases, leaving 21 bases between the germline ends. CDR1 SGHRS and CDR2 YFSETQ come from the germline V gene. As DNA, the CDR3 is TGCGCCAGCAGCCTAGGTTTCGGAGGGCCGAGGAATGAGCAGTTCTTC. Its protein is CASSLGFGGPRNEQFF.

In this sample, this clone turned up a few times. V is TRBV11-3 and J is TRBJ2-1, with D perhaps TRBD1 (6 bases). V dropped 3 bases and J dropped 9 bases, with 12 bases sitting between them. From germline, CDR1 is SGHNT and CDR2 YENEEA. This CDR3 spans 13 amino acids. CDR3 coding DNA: TGTGCCAGCAGCTTCGCAGGGGTGGGTGAGCAGTTCTTC. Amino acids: CASSFAGVGEQFF.

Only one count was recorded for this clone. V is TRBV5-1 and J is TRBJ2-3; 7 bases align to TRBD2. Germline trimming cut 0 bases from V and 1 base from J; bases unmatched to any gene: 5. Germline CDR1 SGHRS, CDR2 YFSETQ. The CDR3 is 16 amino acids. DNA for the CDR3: TGCGCCAGCAGCTTGGAGCCTAGCGGCGGCACAGATACGCAGTATTTT. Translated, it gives CASSLEPSGGTDTQYF.

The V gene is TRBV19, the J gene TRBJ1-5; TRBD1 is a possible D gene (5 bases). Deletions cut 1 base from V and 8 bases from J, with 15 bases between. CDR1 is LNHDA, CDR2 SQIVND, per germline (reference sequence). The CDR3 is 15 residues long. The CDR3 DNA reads TGTGCCAGTAGTATAGCACCGGGACGGAACGAGCCCCAGCATTTT. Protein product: CASSIAPGRNEPQHF.

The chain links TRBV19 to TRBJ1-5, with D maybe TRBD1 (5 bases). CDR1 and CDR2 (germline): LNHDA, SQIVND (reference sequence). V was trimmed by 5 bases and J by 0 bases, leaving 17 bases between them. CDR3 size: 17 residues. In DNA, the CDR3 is TGTGCCAGTAGTCGCGAGACAGTCCGTTATAGCAATCAGCCCCAGCATTTT. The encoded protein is CASSRETVRYSNQPQHF.